This TCR beta chain was found in a study of T cell responses to AZD1222 COVID-19 vaccine. Study observations and caveats: Mapped onto spike, vaccine-associated CD4 TCRs spanned it and were dominant at 160-218 and 743-854. Donors were largely white British and mainly female; clonal diversity was possibly underestimated.

TCRdb's copy holds only in-frame clones and misses some; the assay was immunoSEQ multiplex PCR. This repertoire shows around 140,000 clones, approximately 95% found once; its top ten account for more than 0.7%. Trimming removed 1 base from V and 0 bases from J; junction bases left unmatched: 2. Germline V gives CDR1 SSHAT, CDR2 FNYEAQ (reference sequence). CDR3 length equals 16 residues. On this clone itself: What it binds is not known.

The receptor was isolated from an adult in good health. The V gene is TRBV7-7, the J gene TRBJ2-3; 9 bases line up with TRBD2. This material consisted of peripheral blood, taken on day 0 of MenACWY control vaccination. The CDR3 DNA sequence: TGTGCCAGCAGCTTAGGTGCGGGGGGGAGCACAGATACGCAGTATTTT. Its translation: CASSLGAGGSTDTQYF.